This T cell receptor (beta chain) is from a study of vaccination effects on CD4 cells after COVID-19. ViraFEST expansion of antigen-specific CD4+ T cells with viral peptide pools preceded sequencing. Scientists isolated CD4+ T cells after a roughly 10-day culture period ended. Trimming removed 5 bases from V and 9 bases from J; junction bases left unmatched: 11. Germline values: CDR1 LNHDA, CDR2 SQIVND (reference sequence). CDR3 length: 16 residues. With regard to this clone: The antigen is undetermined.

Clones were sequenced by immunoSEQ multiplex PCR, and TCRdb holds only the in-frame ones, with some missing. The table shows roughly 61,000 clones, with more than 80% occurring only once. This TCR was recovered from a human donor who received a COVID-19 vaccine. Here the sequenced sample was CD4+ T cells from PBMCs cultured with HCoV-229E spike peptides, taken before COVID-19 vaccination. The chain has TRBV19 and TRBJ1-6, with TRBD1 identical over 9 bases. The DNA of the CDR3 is TGTGCCAGTAGTCCGCCGGGACAGGGCCCAGGTTCACCCCTCCACTTT. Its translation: CASSPPGQGPGSPLHF.